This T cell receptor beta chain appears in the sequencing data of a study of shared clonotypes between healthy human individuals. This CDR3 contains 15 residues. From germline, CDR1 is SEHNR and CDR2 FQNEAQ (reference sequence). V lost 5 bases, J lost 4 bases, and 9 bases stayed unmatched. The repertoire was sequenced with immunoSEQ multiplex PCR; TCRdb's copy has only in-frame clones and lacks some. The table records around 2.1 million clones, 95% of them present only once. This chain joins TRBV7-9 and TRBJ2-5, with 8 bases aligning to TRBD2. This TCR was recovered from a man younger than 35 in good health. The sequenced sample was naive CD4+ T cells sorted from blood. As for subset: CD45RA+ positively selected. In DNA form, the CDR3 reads TGTGCCAGCAGCCTCGCGGCGGGAGGTATAGAGACCCAGTACTTC. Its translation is CASSLAAGGIETQYF. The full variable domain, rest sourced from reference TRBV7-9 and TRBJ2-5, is DTGVSQNPRHKITKRGQNVTFRCDPISEHNRLYWYRQTLGQGPEFLTYFQNEAQLEKSRLLSDRFSAERPKGSFSTLEIQRTEQGDSAMYLCASSLAAGGIETQYFGPGTRLLVL.